Below, 31 T cell receptor beta chains from the same sample are listed, as sequenced in a study of neoadjuvant anti-PD-1 for oral cavity cancer. Generated by immunoSEQ multiplex PCR, the TCRdb table keeps only in-frame clones and is missing some. The data hold 30,000 to 35,000 clones, with about 86% observed a single time. The source was PBMCs, collected before nivolumab (anti-PD-1) treatment. The receptors originated from a person aged 40 to 85 with oral cavity squamous cell carcinoma.

The CDR3 coding sequence is TGCAGTGCTCTACCCCAGGTTGAAGCTTTCTTT. It specifies CSALPQVEAFF. The chain carries TRBV20-1 and TRBJ1-1; no reliable D call. The length of the CDR3 is 11 residues. The ends were cut back, 5 bases at V and 7 bases at J, with 11 bases in the middle. Germline CDR1 is DFQATT and CDR2 is SNEGSKA (reference sequence).

The chain joins TRBV5-1 to TRBJ2-3; D ambiguous. The germline CDR1 and CDR2 sequences are SGHRS and YFSETQ. The V end was cut by 1 base, the J end by 6 bases, with 3 bases between. The CDR3 loop spans 11 amino acids. The CDR3: CASSLSDTQYF. As DNA, the CDR3 is TGCGCCAGCAGCTTGTCTGATACGCAGTATTTT.

The chain carries TRBV18 and TRBJ1-5, with a weak D call TRBD1 (5 bases). V was shortened by 2 bases and J by 4 bases, with 12 bases between the two germline ends. Germline V gene lookup returns CDR1 KGHSH and CDR2 LQKENI. CDR3 length: 15 residues. CDR3 sequence: CASSPSVPGNQPQHF. CDR3 bases: TGTGCCAGCTCACCATCGGTCCCAGGGAATCAGCCCCAGCATTTT.

The chain is built from TRBV7-3 and TRBJ2-2, with 8 bases identical to TRBD1. CDR3 length: 16 residues. The V and J ends lost 5 bases and 7 bases, in that order; junction bases with no gene match: 12. CDR1 and CDR2 from the germline V gene are SGHTA and FQGTGA. CDR3 bases: TGTGCCAGCAGCCCCCGGGGGCAGGGGGCCAACGGGGAGCTGTTTTTT. Translated: CASSPRGQGANGELFF.

This sequence joins TRBV19 and TRBJ2-7; TRBD2 is a possible D gene (6 bases). The CDR3 loop spans 13 amino acids. Trimming shortened V by 10 bases and J by 2 bases, and 15 bases separated the two germline ends. Germline V gives CDR1 LNHDA, CDR2 SQIVND (reference sequence). The CDR3 spells CATSGDGAYEQYF. CDR3 DNA sequence: TGTGCCACCTCGGGGGACGGAGCCTACGAGCAGTACTTC.

The chain links TRBV6-1 to TRBJ1-5; 9 bases match TRBD1. The CDR3 contains 16 residues. From germline, CDR1 is MNHNS and CDR2 SASEGT. J gave up 5 bases and V 4 bases, and 9 bases lay outside the gene matches. CDR3 amino acids: CASSGTRDREDQPQHF. DNA for the CDR3: TGTGCCAGCAGTGGCACGCGGGACAGGGAAGATCAGCCCCAGCATTTT.

The V and J genes are TRBV10-3 and TRBJ2-7, with D possibly matching TRBD2 (5 bases). The CDR3 covers 14 residues. CDR1 and CDR2 from the germline V gene are ENHRY and SYGVKD. Trimming removed 11 bases from V and 5 bases from J, with 22 bases in between. Here the CDR3 reads CAVSGGRTGHEQYF. The CDR3 bases are TGTGCCGTCTCTGGCGGGCGTACGGGCCACGAGCAGTACTTC.

This clone has more than one count but fewer than ten. This chain links TRBV4-2 with TRBJ1-1; tentatively, D is TRBD1 (5 bases). From germline, CDR1 is LGHNA and CDR2 YNFKEQ. V lost 6 bases and J 7 bases, leaving 18 bases between the germline ends. There are 14 residues in the CDR3. The DNA of the CDR3 is TGTGCCAGCAGTGGGGCCGGGGATTTGGGTGAAGCTTTCTTT. It encodes CASSGAGDLGEAFF.

V and J are TRBV7-8 and TRBJ1-1; 8 bases match TRBD1. V lost 2 bases to trimming and J lost 3 bases; unmatched junction nucleotides: 5. Germline V CDR1 and CDR2: SGHVS, FQNEAQ. The CDR3 is 15 amino acids. The CDR3, as DNA: TGTGCCAGCAGCTTACAGGGACAGGTTTACACTGAAGCTTTCTTT. Protein: CASSLQGQVYTEAFF.

The CDR3 protein is CASSVGRSGGNTEAFF. The CDR3 nucleotides are TGTGCCAGCAGCGTAGGTCGGTCGGGTGGGAACACTGAAGCTTTCTTT. The chain has TRBV9 and TRBJ1-1; no definite D call. Trimming stripped 0 bases from V and 1 base from J, with 13 bases between. CDR3 length: 16 residues. Germline lookup yields CDR1 SGDLS and CDR2 YYNGEE.

The chain has TRBV2 and TRBJ2-1, with D unresolved. The germline V gene encodes CDR1 SNHLY and CDR2 FYNNEI. V gave up 8 bases and J gave up 2 bases, with 4 bases separating them. There are 11 residues in the CDR3. The CDR3 loop is CASGPYNEQFF. The CDR3 DNA reads TGTGCCAGCGGTCCCTACAATGAGCAGTTCTTC.

The CDR3 sequence: CATRRDRGAGELFF. The CDR3 region has the DNA TGTGCCACCCGCCGGGACAGGGGAGCCGGGGAGCTGTTTTTT. The chain is built from TRBV15 and TRBJ2-2; 10 nucleotides line up with TRBD1. The CDR3 spans 14 residues. The junction had 6 bases not matched to a gene; V was cut back by 8 bases and J by 6 bases. CDR1 and CDR2 (germline): LNHNV, YYDKDF (reference sequence).

This clone has only a few counts. The rearrangement joins TRBV7-8 to TRBJ2-5, with TRBD2 identical over 12 bases. The junction had 0 bases not matched to a gene; V was cut back by 2 bases and J by 5 bases. The CDR3 extends over 14 amino acids. The germline CDR1 and CDR2 sequences are SGHVS and FQNEAQ. DNA of the CDR3: TGTGCCAGCAGCTTAACTAGCGGGGGGGAGACCCAGTACTTC. Amino acids: CASSLTSGGETQYF.

V gene TRBV19 combines with J gene TRBJ2-7; 10 bases align to TRBD1. The CDR3 is 14 amino acids. Germline-derived CDR1 and CDR2 are LNHDA and SQIVND (reference sequence). With 7 bases clipped from V and 4 bases from J, the junction kept 7 bases outside the gene matches. The CDR3 protein is CASTPGQGIYEQYF. CDR3 DNA: TGTGCCAGTACCCCGGGACAGGGGATATACGAGCAGTACTTC.

The CDR3, as DNA: TGTGCCAGCAGCTTAATTCGGGGAACTGAAGCTTTCTTT. Amino acids: CASSLIRGTEAFF. This sequence joins TRBV7-2 and TRBJ1-1; D gene uncertain. The CDR3 covers 13 residues. V was pared by 2 bases and J by 5 bases, with 9 bases between. From germline, CDR1 is SGHTA and CDR2 FQGNSA.

This chain joins TRBV29-1 and TRBJ2-6, with 9 bases that match TRBD1. V lost 4 bases, J lost 0 bases, and 4 bases stayed unmatched. This CDR3 is built from 16 residues. The germline gives CDR1 SQVTM, CDR2 ANQGSEA. CDR3 protein: CSVVGTGSSGANVLTF. The CDR3 DNA follows: TGCAGCGTTGTCGGGACAGGGAGCTCTGGGGCCAACGTCCTGACTTTC.

The chain is built from TRBV18 and TRBJ1-6, with TRBD1 identical over 8 bases. This CDR3 has 15 residues. Trimming at V came to 2 bases and at J to 3 bases, leaving 0 bases not matched to a gene. Germline V lookup: CDR1 KGHSH, CDR2 LQKENI. The CDR3: CASSPGTGYNSPLHF. In DNA, the CDR3 is TGTGCCAGCTCACCAGGGACAGGCTATAATTCACCCCTCCACTTT.

V usage is TRBV27 and J usage is TRBJ1-4; D unresolved. V dropped 3 bases and J dropped 7 bases, with 12 bases sitting between them. The germline CDR1 and CDR2 sequences are MNHEY and SMNVEV (reference sequence). CDR3 length equals 14 residues. As DNA, the CDR3 is TGTGCCAGCAGTTTCACAGCCGCCACTGAAAAACTGTTTTTT. Translating gives CASSFTAATEKLFF.

This chain joins TRBV6-5 and TRBJ1-1, with no clear D. Trimming left V 2 bases short and J 1 base short, with 11 bases between. Germline lookup yields CDR1 MNHEY and CDR2 SVGAGI. The CDR3 is 15 residues long. The CDR3 spells CASSYAAQANTEAFF. Written as DNA, the CDR3 is TGTGCCAGCAGTTACGCCGCGCAGGCGAACACTGAAGCTTTCTTT.

This chain links TRBV2 with TRBJ2-7, with 11 bases fitting TRBD1. The CDR3 extends over 18 amino acids. V lost 7 bases, J lost 3 bases, and 17 bases stayed unmatched. Per the germline V gene, CDR1 is SNHLY and CDR2 is FYNNEI. CDR3: CASTRPRGQGAIFYEQYF. The DNA for the CDR3 is TGTGCCAGCACCAGACCCCGAGGACAGGGGGCCATTTTCTACGAGCAGTACTTC.

The chain combines TRBV6-5 with TRBJ1-5; no clear D. V gave up 5 bases and J gave up 4 bases, with 9 bases separating them. CDR3 size: 13 residues. CDR1 and CDR2 (germline): MNHEY, SVGAGI. The CDR3 coding sequence is TGTGCCAGCAGTCGAGACCGGAATCAGCCCCAGCATTTT. Residues: CASSRDRNQPQHF.

The V gene is TRBV7-2, the J gene TRBJ1-4; the match to TRBD1 covers 9 bases. CDR1 SGHTA and CDR2 FQGNSA come from the germline V gene. The CDR3 sequence is 14 residues long. The V gene end was trimmed by 5 bases and the J gene end by 8 bases; junction bases not matched to a gene: 6. CDR3 bases: TGTGCCAGCAGCCCCGGGACAGGGTCCGAAAAACTGTTTTTT. Its translation: CASSPGTGSEKLFF.

This chain joins TRBV10-1 and TRBJ1-4, with D unresolved. The ends were cut back, 3 bases at V and 7 bases at J, with 9 bases in the middle. Germline CDR1 is WNHNN and CDR2 is SYGVQD (reference sequence). The CDR3 totals 13 residues. In nucleotides, the CDR3 is TGCGCCAGCAGTGAAGGGCCGGGTGAAAAACTGTTTTTT. This codes for CASSEGPGEKLFF.

This chain links TRBV9 with TRBJ2-6, with 7 bases matching TRBD1. Germline values: CDR1 SGDLS, CDR2 YYNGEE. After removal of 3 bases from V and 0 bases from J, the junction contained 3 bases not matched to a gene. This CDR3 region has 16 residues. CDR3 DNA sequence: TGTGCCAGCAGCGAGGGGGCTCCCTCTGGGGCCAACGTCCTGACTTTC. Protein sequence: CASSEGAPSGANVLTF.

This chain connects TRBV4-3 to TRBJ1-5; the D is unclear. The CDR3 is 14 amino acids. CDR1 LGHNA and CDR2 YSLEER come from the germline V gene. Trimming took 8 bases from V and 2 from J, leaving 13 bases between them. CDR3 nucleotide sequence: TGCGCCAGCTCGGCCCTTGGAGGCAATCAGCCCCAGCATTTT. This codes for CASSALGGNQPQHF.

The chain couples TRBV4-3 to TRBJ2-1, with 8 bases aligning to TRBD2. CDR1 and CDR2 from the germline V gene are LGHNA and YSLEER. V shed 0 bases, J shed 8 bases, and the junction held 6 bases outside the gene matches. The CDR3 totals 15 residues. In nucleotides, the CDR3 is TGCGCCAGCAGCCAAGATCGGGGGGGCGTGGATGAGCAGTTCTTC. Its protein product is CASSQDRGGVDEQFF.

The chain couples TRBV7-2 to TRBJ1-1, with TRBD1 identical over 10 bases. The CDR3 runs to 14 residues. The ends lost 6 bases at V and 5 bases at J; junction bases unmatched: 6. Looked up from germline, CDR1 is SGHTA and CDR2 is FQGNSA. For the CDR3, the DNA is TGTGCCAGCAGACAGACAGGGGGCTCGACTGAAGCTTTCTTT. Encoded protein: CASRQTGGSTEAFF.

The CDR3 is CASRPSGQSTDTQYF. The CDR3 nucleotides are TGTGCCAGCAGGCCAAGCGGACAGAGCACAGATACGCAGTATTTT. V is TRBV7-3 and J is TRBJ2-3; TRBD1 might be the D (6 bases). V was shortened by 6 bases and J by 0 bases, with 13 bases between the two germline ends. Germline lookup yields CDR1 SGHTA and CDR2 FQGTGA. The CDR3 contains 15 residues.

The chain has TRBV6-1 and TRBJ1-4, with 9 nucleotides matching TRBD1. The ends lost 1 base at V and 7 bases at J; junction bases unmatched: 7. Germline CDR1 reads MNHNS; CDR2 reads SASEGT. This CDR3 has 16 amino acids. This chain's CDR3 is CASSEGRTGDSEKLFF. CDR3 DNA sequence: TGTGCCAGCAGTGAAGGACGGACAGGGGATAGTGAAAAACTGTTTTTT.

The V call is TRBV2, the J call TRBJ1-2; D not resolved. CDR1 and CDR2 (germline): SNHLY, FYNNEI. The ends were cut back, 2 bases at V and 5 bases at J, with 12 bases in the middle. The CDR3 spans 14 residues. The DNA of the CDR3 is TGTGCCAGCAGTGAACTAGGGAATTGGTATGGCTACACCTTC. Protein: CASSELGNWYGYTF. The complete variable domain, with remaining parts taken from reference TRBV2 and TRBJ1-2, reads EPEVTQTPSHQVTQMGQEVILRCVPISNHLYFYWYRQILGQKVEFLVSFYNNEISEKSEIFDDQFSVERPDGSNFTLKIRSTKLEDSAMYFCASSELGNWYGYTFGSGTRLTVV.

The gene calls are TRBV18 and TRBJ1-1; D may be TRBD1 (6 bases). The V gene lost 7 bases and the J gene lost 0 bases, with 18 bases spanning the gap. Germline values: CDR1 KGHSH, CDR2 LQKENI. The CDR3 has 16 residues. The CDR3 nucleotides are TGTGCCAGCTTTCCCTCAGGGGCGAGGGTGAACACTGAAGCTTTCTTT. Protein sequence: CASFPSGARVNTEAFF.